Listed here are 30 T cell receptor beta chains from one sample, sequenced in a study of shared clonotypes between healthy human individuals. The assay was immunoSEQ multiplex PCR, and TCRdb's table has in-frame clones only and misses some. The table lists hundreds of thousands of clones, almost 97% of them singletons. Sequenced material: naive CD4+ T cells sorted from blood. Subset of the sample: CD45RA+ positively selected. Receptors originate from a woman in her twenties or thirties in good health.

This sequence joins TRBV27 and TRBJ2-1; 11 bases agree with TRBD2. With 2 bases clipped from V and 3 bases from J, the junction kept 0 bases outside the gene matches. CDR1 MNHEY and CDR2 SMNVEV come from the germline V gene (reference sequence). The CDR3 is 15 residues long. The CDR3 bases are TGTGCCAGCAGTTTAGGACTAGCGGGCTACAATGAGCAGTTCTTC. Encoded protein: CASSLGLAGYNEQFF.

The chain joins TRBV5-1 to TRBJ2-7; 8 positions agree with TRBD2. CDR3 size: 16 residues. With V trimmed by 3 bases and J by 6 bases, 14 bases remained unmatched. CDR1 and CDR2 (germline): SGHRS, YFSETQ. CDR3 protein: CASSSGLAGAQGEQYF. DNA for the CDR3: TGCGCCAGCAGCTCAGGACTAGCTGGGGCTCAGGGCGAGCAGTACTTC.

The CDR3 DNA sequence: TGTGCCAGCAGCGTAGTAGTAGGGCAAGGTGAGCAGTTCTTC. This translates into CASSVVVGQGEQFF. The V gene is TRBV7-2, the J gene TRBJ2-1; no clear D. The CDR3 covers 14 residues. Looked up from germline, CDR1 is SGHTA and CDR2 is FQGNSA. The V gene lost 5 bases and the J gene lost 9 bases, with 17 bases spanning the gap.

The J gene is TRBJ1-6, the V gene TRBV28, with 7 bases aligning to TRBD1. Germline CDR1 reads MDHEN; CDR2 reads SYDVKM. V lost 2 bases and J lost 7; bases outside the gene matches: 5. The CDR3 is 15 amino acids. The chain's CDR3 is CASSLPDRVNSPLHF. The CDR3, as DNA: TGTGCCAGCAGTTTACCCGACAGGGTAAATTCACCCCTCCACTTT.

The chain uses TRBV7-9 and TRBJ2-2, with TRBD1 identical over 8 bases. The CDR3 runs 14 residues. The V segment lost 7 bases and the J segment 0 bases; nucleotides outside the gene matches: 1. Germline CDR1 SEHNR, CDR2 FQNEAQ (reference sequence). The CDR3 DNA follows: TGTGCCAGCACAGGGGGCGCGAACACCGGGGAGCTGTTTTTT. Amino acid sequence: CASTGGANTGELFF.

The J gene is TRBJ2-6, the V gene TRBV15; TRBD1 matches 10 bases. Germline CDR1 and CDR2: LNHNV and YYDKDF (reference sequence). This CDR3 has 17 residues. V dropped 9 bases and J dropped 2; count of bases not matched to a gene: 10. The CDR3 region has the DNA TGTGCCACAGATAAGGGACAGGGGAGGGCTGGGGCCAACGTCCTGACTTTC. Protein: CATDKGQGRAGANVLTF.

The chain links TRBV4-2 to TRBJ2-1, with 16 bases identical to TRBD2. The CDR3 contains 16 residues. Germline V gene sequence: CDR1 LGHNA, CDR2 YNFKEQ. V was clipped by 3 bases and J by 9 bases; unmatched bases: 5. The CDR3 DNA reads as TGTGCCAGCAGCCAGGGACTAGCGGGAGGGCAAGGTGAGCAGTTCTTC. As protein: CASSQGLAGGQGEQFF.

V is TRBV10-1 and J is TRBJ2-7; 12 positions match TRBD2. Trimming took 2 bases from V and 13 from J; bases not matched to a gene: 6. The germline CDR1 and CDR2 sequences are WNHNN and SYGVQD (reference sequence). The CDR3 spans 13 residues. This CDR3 is CASSEGGLAGIYF. As DNA, the CDR3 is TGCGCCAGCAGTGAGGGTGGACTAGCGGGAATTTACTTC.

V is TRBV27 and J is TRBJ1-2; a possible D gene is TRBD1 (6 bases). V lost 4 bases to trimming and J lost 8 bases, with 14 bases between them. The CDR3 sequence is 13 residues long. The germline V gene has CDR1 MNHEY and CDR2 SMNVEV (reference sequence). The CDR3 sequence: CASSSPGQAGYTF. DNA of the CDR3: TGTGCCAGCAGTTCTCCGGGACAAGCCGGCTACACCTTC.

The V gene is TRBV10-3, the J gene TRBJ2-5; 7 nucleotides align to TRBD2. This CDR3 is 17 amino acids long. Germline assignment: CDR1 ENHRY and CDR2 SYGVKD. J gave up 4 bases and V 0 bases, and 11 bases lay outside the gene matches. CDR3: CAISESGGRGFRETQYF. For the CDR3, the DNA is TGTGCCATCAGTGAGTCGGGAGGGAGAGGGTTCAGAGAGACCCAGTACTTC.

The genes are TRBV14 and TRBJ2-3; D gene unclear. V was shortened by 1 base and J by 0 bases, with 11 bases between the two germline ends. The germline CDR1 and CDR2 sequences are SGHDN and FVKESK. CDR3 length: 16 amino acids. The CDR3 here is CASSQVWTTSTDTQYF. The CDR3, as DNA: TGTGCCAGCAGCCAAGTTTGGACGACTAGCACAGATACGCAGTATTTT.

This clone was recorded once. This chain joins TRBV27 and TRBJ2-3, with D possibly being TRBD2 (6 bases). The CDR3 has 15 amino acids. The germline gives CDR1 MNHEY, CDR2 SMNVEV (reference sequence). V gave up 5 bases and J gave up 5 bases, with 17 bases separating them. CDR3 nucleotide sequence: TGTGCCAGCAGTCTCACCAGGGAGGTTAAAGATACGCAGTATTTT. Amino acid sequence: CASSLTREVKDTQYF.

The CDR3: CASSLVFGTVNTEAFF. The CDR3 DNA reads as TGTGCCAGCAGCTTAGTATTCGGGACGGTGAACACTGAAGCTTTCTTT. This chain links TRBV11-2 with TRBJ1-1, with TRBD1 as a possible D gene (5 bases). V lost 1 base and J lost 0, with 12 bases in between. Germline CDR1 SGHAT, CDR2 FQNNGV. The CDR3 length is 16 residues. The full variable domain, with the rest looked up from reference TRBV11-2 and TRBJ1-1, is EAGVAQSPRYKIIEKRQSVAFWCNPISGHATLYWYQQILGQGPKLLIQFQNNGVVDDSQLPKDRFSAERLKGVDSTLKIQPAKLEDSAVYLCASSLVFGTVNTEAFFGQGTRLTVV.

The V call is TRBV27, the J call TRBJ2-2, with unresolved D. The CDR3 runs to 14 residues. V shed 2 bases and J shed 0 bases, with 4 bases lying between them. CDR1 is MNHEY and CDR2 is SMNVEV in the germline V gene (reference sequence). The CDR3 spells CASSLPTNTGELFF. CDR3 DNA sequence: TGTGCCAGCAGTTTACCTACGAACACCGGGGAGCTGTTTTTT.

The rearrangement joins TRBV6-5 to TRBJ2-1; 8 bases fit TRBD1. CDR3 length: 15 amino acids. V was pared by 5 bases and J by 3 bases, with 6 bases of the junction left unmatched. Per germline, CDR1 MNHEY and CDR2 SVGAGI. This CDR3 is CASSRQGTGYNEQFF. The CDR3 region has the DNA TGTGCCAGCAGTCGACAGGGGACAGGCTACAATGAGCAGTTCTTC.

As concerns this clone: Other DNA sequences in the sample encode the same CDR3. The chain links TRBV28 to TRBJ1-1, with D tentatively TRBD1 (5 bases). Germline-derived CDR1 and CDR2 are MDHEN and SYDVKM. This CDR3 is 15 amino acids long. Trimming removed 2 bases at V and 0 bases at J, with 10 bases between. CDR3 nucleotide sequence: TGTGCCAGCAGTTTAAAGGGACGGCTGAACACTGAAGCTTTCTTT. Protein: CASSLKGRLNTEAFF.

This clone occurred once. The V and J genes are TRBV5-1 and TRBJ1-2; D remains unclear. The CDR3 is made up of 14 amino acids. Per germline, CDR1 SGHRS and CDR2 YFSETQ. V lost 0 bases, J lost 4 bases, and 10 bases lay in between. The CDR3 reads CASSLASEGYGYTF. Here the CDR3 DNA reads TGCGCCAGCAGCTTGGCTAGCGAAGGCTATGGCTACACCTTC. Drawing the rest from reference TRBV5-1 and TRBJ1-2, the complete variable domain is KAGVTQTPRYLIKTRGQQVTLSCSPISGHRSVSWYQQTPGQGLQFLFEYFSETQRNKGNFPGRFSGRQFSNSRSEMNVSTLELGDSALYLCASSLASEGYGYTFGSGTRLTVV.

The chain combines TRBV19 with TRBJ2-5; D may be TRBD2 (5 bases). The closer fit of TRBJ2-7 to the DNA end suggests the J call may be wrong. This CDR3 spans 15 amino acids. Germline CDR1 is LNHDA and CDR2 is SQIVND (reference sequence). CDR3 sequence reads: CASSRPEDLAGEQYF. Here the CDR3 DNA reads TGTGCCAGTAGCCGCCCCGAGGACCTGGCGGGCGAGCAGTACTTC.

The chain uses TRBV18 and TRBJ1-5; D gene uncertain. The length of the CDR3 is 13 residues. The V and J ends lost 0 bases and 6 bases respectively, with 6 bases between them. The germline V gene has CDR1 KGHSH and CDR2 LQKENI. The CDR3: CASSPPLGQPQHF. For the CDR3, the DNA is TGTGCCAGCTCACCACCGCTGGGTCAGCCCCAGCATTTT.

This chain uses TRBV28 with TRBJ2-5, with 11 bases matching TRBD2. V was pared by 3 bases and J by 5 bases, with 2 bases of the junction left unmatched. The CDR3 loop spans 14 amino acids. Germline loops: CDR1 MDHEN, CDR2 SYDVKM. CDR3 in amino acids: CASSFRTSGETQYF. CDR3 DNA: TGTGCCAGCAGTTTCCGGACTAGCGGGGAGACCCAGTACTTC.

The chain combines TRBV18 with TRBJ2-5; possibly TRBD1 for D (5 bases). The ends were cut back, 3 bases at V and 5 bases at J, with 16 bases in the middle. The V gene's germline CDR1 is KGHSH and CDR2 LQKENI. The CDR3 runs to 15 residues. In nucleotides, the CDR3 is TGTGCCAGCTCACCTACTATCGACAGTTGGGAGACCCAGTACTTC. This gives the protein CASSPTIDSWETQYF.

The rearrangement links TRBV18 to TRBJ2-3, with TRBD1 matching 7 bases. The junction had 8 bases not matched to a gene; V was cut back by 10 bases and J by 1 base. Germline V gene data show CDR1 as KGHSH and CDR2 as LQKENI. The CDR3 has 14 amino acids. CDR3 nucleotides: TGTGCCACACCGGAGACAGGGCGCACAGATACGCAGTATTTT. The encoded protein is CATPETGRTDTQYF.

Turning to this clone: This sample includes further DNA sequences coding for the same CDR3. This chain links TRBV18 with TRBJ2-3, with unresolved D. The CDR3 loop spans 13 amino acids. Germline V gene sequence: CDR1 KGHSH, CDR2 LQKENI. Trimming took off 0 bases at V and 3 bases at J, with 4 bases between the two ends. The CDR3 loop is CASSPPITDTQYF. CDR3 bases: TGTGCCAGCTCACCACCGATAACAGATACGCAGTATTTT.

In this sample, this clone turned up once. This chain connects TRBV4-1 to TRBJ1-1; D remains unclear. CDR3 size: 12 residues. V lost 5 bases and J 6 bases, leaving 10 bases between the germline ends. CDR1 and CDR2 from the germline V gene are MGHRA and YSYEKL. Written as DNA, the CDR3 is TGCGCCAGCAGCGAAGGGAAGGCTGAAGCTTTCTTT. Its protein product is CASSEGKAEAFF.

The genes are TRBV9 and TRBJ2-1, with 11 bases matching TRBD1. Germline V gene sequence: CDR1 SGDLS, CDR2 YYNGEE. CDR3 length equals 15 residues. J lost 8 bases, V lost 3 bases, and 7 bases had no gene match. CDR3 loop: CASSADRGRSDEQFF. CDR3 DNA sequence: TGTGCCAGCAGCGCGGACAGGGGGCGTTCGGATGAGCAGTTCTTC.

The gene calls are TRBV10-3 and TRBJ1-2, with a tentative D call TRBD1 (6 bases). The CDR3 extends over 14 amino acids. Trimming pared 4 bases from V and 8 bases from J, leaving 17 bases between. Germline assignment: CDR1 ENHRY and CDR2 SYGVKD. CDR3: CAISVLVGQGGYTF. CDR3 DNA sequence: TGTGCCATCAGTGTTTTAGTGGGGCAGGGGGGCTACACCTTC.

Only one count was recorded for this clone. This chain connects TRBV15 to TRBJ1-2; tentatively, D is TRBD1 (5 bases). V was trimmed by 0 bases and J by 7 bases, leaving 9 bases between them. This CDR3 contains 13 residues. Per the germline V gene, CDR1 is LNHNV and CDR2 is YYDKDF (reference sequence). The CDR3 nucleotides read TGTGCCACCAGCAGAGATGGGGGTGGTGGCTACACCTTC. It codes for CATSRDGGGGYTF.

The CDR3 reads CASSLDPGSDQPQHF. The CDR3 DNA reads TGCGCCAGCAGCTTGGATCCGGGGAGTGATCAGCCCCAGCATTTT. This chain connects TRBV5-1 to TRBJ1-5; D is unclear. V was cut by 0 bases and J by 5 bases, with 12 bases left in between. CDR1 and CDR2 (germline): SGHRS, YFSETQ. This CDR3 has 15 residues.

This rearrangement joins TRBV6-6 to TRBJ2-7, with 11 bases identical to TRBD2. The CDR3 has 14 amino acids. Germline V gene lookup returns CDR1 MNHNY and CDR2 SVGAGI (reference sequence). J was trimmed by 2 bases and V by 9 bases; bases with no gene match: 6. The CDR3: CASKTSGNTYEQYF. CDR3 sequence (DNA): TGTGCCAGTAAGACTAGCGGGAATACCTACGAGCAGTACTTC.

The genes are TRBV30 and TRBJ1-4; 8 bases map to TRBD1. Per the germline V gene, CDR1 is GTSNPN and CDR2 is SVGIG (reference sequence). V shed 0 bases and J 8 bases; nucleotides not matched to a gene: 5. The CDR3 spans 14 residues. The CDR3, as DNA: TGTGCCTGGAGTGTACAGGGGGTAGGGGAAAAACTGTTTTTT. It specifies CAWSVQGVGEKLFF.